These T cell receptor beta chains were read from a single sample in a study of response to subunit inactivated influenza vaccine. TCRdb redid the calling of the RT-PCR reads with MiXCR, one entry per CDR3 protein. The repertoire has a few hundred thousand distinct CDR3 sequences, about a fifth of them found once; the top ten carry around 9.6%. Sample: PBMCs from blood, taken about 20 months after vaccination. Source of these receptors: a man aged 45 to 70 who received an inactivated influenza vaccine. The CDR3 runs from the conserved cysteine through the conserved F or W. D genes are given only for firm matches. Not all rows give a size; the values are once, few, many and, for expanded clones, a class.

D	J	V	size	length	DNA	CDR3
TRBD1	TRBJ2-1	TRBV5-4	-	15	TGTGCCAGCAGCCGCACAGGGGAAGGGTACGATGAGCAGTTCTTC	CASSRTGEGYDEQFF
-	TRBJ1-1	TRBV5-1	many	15	TGCGCCAGCAGCCCAGGGCGGGGGTCGGACACTGAAGCTTTCTTT	CASSPGRGSDTEAFF
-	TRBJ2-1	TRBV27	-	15	TGTGCCAGCAGACCCGACAGCGTCTCCTACAATGAGCAGTTCTTC	CASRPDSVSYNEQFF
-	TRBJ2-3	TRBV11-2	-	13	TGTGCCAGCAGGAAACTTAGCACAGATACGCAGTATTTT	CASRKLSTDTQYF
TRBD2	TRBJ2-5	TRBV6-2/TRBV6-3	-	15	TGTGCCAGCAGTTACGGACTAGCGGGGCAAGAGACCCAGTACTTC	CASSYGLAGQETQYF
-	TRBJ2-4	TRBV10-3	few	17	TGTGCCATCAGTGAGTCAAGGGGGACCATAGCCAAAAACATTCAGTACTTC	CAISESRGTIAKNIQYF
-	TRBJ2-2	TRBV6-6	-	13	TGTGCCAACAGGTTGACCAGGCCAGGGGAGCTGTTTTTT	CANRLTRPGELFF
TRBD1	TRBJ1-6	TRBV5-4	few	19	TGTGCCAGCAGCTTGACAGGGGTCAACCACAACTCCTATAATTCACCCCTCCACTTT	CASSLTGVNHNSYNSPLHF
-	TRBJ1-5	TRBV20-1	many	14	TGCAGTGCGTACGACAGGAGTTCGGGTCAGCCCCAGCATTTT	CSAYDRSSGQPQHF
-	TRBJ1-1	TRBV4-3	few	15	TGCGCCAGCAGCCAAGGACCACTGACGAACACTGAAGCTTTCTTT	CASSQGPLTNTEAFF
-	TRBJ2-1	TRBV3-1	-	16	TGTGCCAGCAGCCACGGGGGGCCAAGCTCCTACAATGAGCAGTTCTTC	CASSHGGPSSYNEQFF
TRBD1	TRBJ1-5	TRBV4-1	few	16	TGCGCCAGCAGCCATGGACAGGGGATACGCAATCAGCCCCAGCATTTT	CASSHGQGIRNQPQHF
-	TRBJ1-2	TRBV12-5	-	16	TGTGCTAGTGCCCCCAGTGCAGGGAAATCTAACTATGGCTACACCTTC	CASAPSAGKSNYGYTF
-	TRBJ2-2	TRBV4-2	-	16	TGTGCCAGCAGCCAAGATCAACGGGAGAACACCGGGGAGCTGTTTTTT	CASSQDQRENTGELFF
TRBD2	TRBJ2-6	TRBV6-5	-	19	TGTGCCAGCAGTTACTCGGGTCTAGCGGGGTCCTCTGGGGCCAACGTCCTGACTTTC	CASSYSGLAGSSGANVLTF
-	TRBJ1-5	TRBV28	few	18	TGTGCCAGCAGTTTACCCCGGGGGCCTAGGGTAAGCAATCAGCCCCAGCATTTT	CASSLPRGPRVSNQPQHF
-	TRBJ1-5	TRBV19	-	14	TGTGCCAGTAGCACATCAAGGATCGGTCAGCCCCAGCATTTT	CASSTSRIGQPQHF
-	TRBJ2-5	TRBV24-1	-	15	TGTGCCACCAGTGATTCCGACTACTCGGGGGAGACCCAGTACTTC	CATSDSDYSGETQYF
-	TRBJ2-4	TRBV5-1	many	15	TGCGCCAGCAGCTGGGGCCCGGGTCCTAAAAACATTCAGTACTTC	CASSWGPGPKNIQYF
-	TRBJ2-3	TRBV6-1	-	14	TGTGCCACCGCGTTAGAAGACGGCACAGATACGCAGTATTTT	CATALEDGTDTQYF
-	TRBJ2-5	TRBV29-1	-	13	TGCAGCGTTGTAATCGTCAGTCAAGGGACCCAGTACTTC	CSVVIVSQGTQYF
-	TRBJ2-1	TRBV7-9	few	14	TGTGCCAGCAGCTCATACCGGGGTAACAATGAGCAGTTCTTC	CASSSYRGNNEQFF
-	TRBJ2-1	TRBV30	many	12	TGTGCCGCTTCCCGGGGGTACAATGAGCAGTTCTTC	CAASRGYNEQFF
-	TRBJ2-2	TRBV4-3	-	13	TGCGCCAGCAGCCAAGATCCCACCGGGGAGCTGTTTTTT	CASSQDPTGELFF
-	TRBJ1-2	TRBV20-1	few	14	TGCAGTGCTAGAGATCAAGTGCCCCCGGAGGGCTACACCTTC	CSARDQVPPEGYTF
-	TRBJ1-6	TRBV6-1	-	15	TGTGCCAGCAGTGATAGACAGTCTAACAATTCACCCCTCCACTTT	CASSDRQSNNSPLHF
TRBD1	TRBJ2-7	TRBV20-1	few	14	TGCAGTGCTAGACCAGGGGGATCTTTCTACGAGCAGTACTTC	CSARPGGSFYEQYF
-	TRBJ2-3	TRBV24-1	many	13	TGTGCCACCAGCTCAGGCAACTCAGATACGCAGTATTTT	CATSSGNSDTQYF
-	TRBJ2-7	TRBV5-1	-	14	TGCGCCAGCAGCTTGGAAGGGATGGGCTACGAGCAGTACTTC	CASSLEGMGYEQYF
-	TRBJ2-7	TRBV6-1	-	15	TGTGCCAGCAGTGAGACAGGCCTATTAACCTACGAGCAGTACTTC	CASSETGLLTYEQYF
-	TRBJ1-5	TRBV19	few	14	TGTGCCAGTAGTTGGCAGGGGTCGGATCAGCCCCAGCATTTT	CASSWQGSDQPQHF
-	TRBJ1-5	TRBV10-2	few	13	TGCGCCAGCAGTCACTATAGCAATCAGCCCCAGCATTTT	CASSHYSNQPQHF
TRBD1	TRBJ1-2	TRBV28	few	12	TGTGCCAGCGAAGGACAGGAACGTGGCTACACCTTC	CASEGQERGYTF
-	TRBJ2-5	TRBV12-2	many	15	TGTGCAAGTCGCTTGGACGGACTGGTAGAAGGGACCCAGTACTTC	CASRLDGLVEGTQYF
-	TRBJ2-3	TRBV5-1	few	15	TGCGCCAGCAGCTTGGGACCGTCGAACACAGATACGCAGTATTTT	CASSLGPSNTDTQYF
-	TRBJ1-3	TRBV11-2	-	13	TGTGCCAGCAGCTTCTCCATGCGGGACACCATATATTTT	CASSFSMRDTIYF
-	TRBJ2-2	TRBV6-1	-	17	TGTGCCGGCAGATGGGGAACCGGGACACCGAACACCGGGGAGCTGTTTTTT	CAGRWGTGTPNTGELFF
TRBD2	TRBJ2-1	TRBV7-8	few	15	TGTGCCAGCAGCTCGCCGGGGCGGGGGAACAATGAGCAGTTCTTC	CASSSPGRGNNEQFF
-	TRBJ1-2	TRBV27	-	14	TGTGCCAGCACCCCCGGTCTGGGGTACTATGGCTACACCTTC	CASTPGLGYYGYTF
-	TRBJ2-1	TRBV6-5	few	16	TGTGCCAGCAGTTACCTCAGGACTACTGCCTACAATGAGCAGTTCTTC	CASSYLRTTAYNEQFF
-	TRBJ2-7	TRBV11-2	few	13	TGTGCCAGCAGCTTAACGGAACAAAATAGAGGGTACTTC	CASSLTEQNRGYF
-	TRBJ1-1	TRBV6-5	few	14	TGTGCCAGCAGTTACGGACGGATGAACACTGAAGCTTTCTTT	CASSYGRMNTEAFF
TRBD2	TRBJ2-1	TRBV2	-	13	TGTGCCAGCAGGCGGGAGAGTTTGAATGAGCAGTTCTTC	CASRRESLNEQFF
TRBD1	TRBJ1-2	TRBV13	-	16	TGTGCCAGCAGCGAGTCTCCCGGGACAGGGTTTAATGGCTACACCTTC	CASSESPGTGFNGYTF
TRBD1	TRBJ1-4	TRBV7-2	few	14	TGTGCCAGCAGCTCTCTTGGACAGGATGAAAAACTGTTTTTT	CASSSLGQDEKLFF
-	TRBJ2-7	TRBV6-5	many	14	TGTGCCAGCAGTTACCTGGGCGGGACCTACGAGCAGTACTTC	CASSYLGGTYEQYF
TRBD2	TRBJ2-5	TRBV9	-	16	TGTGCCAGCAGCACTCGACTAGCGGGAGAACAAGAGACCCAGTACTTC	CASSTRLAGEQETQYF